The T cell receptor beta chain under discussion was sequenced for a study of Graves' ophthalmopathy and Graves' hyperthyroidism. RNA transcripts provided the template for amplifying TCR beta CDR3 regions. Second-round multiplex PCR followed a first-round RT-PCR using HTBI primers. MiXCR, applied by TCRdb to the multiplex PCR reads, yields one record per CDR3 protein. The table has around 1.1 million distinct CDR3 sequences, 35% to 40% seen once; the top ten hold over 8.5%. The V and J ends lost 1 base and 2 bases respectively, with 8 bases between them. The CDR3 loop spans 14 amino acids. From germline, CDR1 is SEHNR and CDR2 FQNEAQ (reference sequence). Study-wide results and caveats: Distinction of ophthalmopathy from stable hyperthyroidism by a 13-signature model reached approximately 88% sensitivity and approximately 81% specificity.

On this clonotype itself: Its antigen remains unidentified.

The chain recombines TRBV7-9 with TRBJ1-2; D not resolved. Sequenced sample: peripheral blood or thyroid tissue (not recorded which). The TCR was taken from an adult man with Graves' hyperthyroidism. In nucleotides, the CDR3 is TGTGCCAGCAGCTTAGGTGTAGAGAACTATGGCTACACCTTC. Translation gives CASSLGVENYGYTF.